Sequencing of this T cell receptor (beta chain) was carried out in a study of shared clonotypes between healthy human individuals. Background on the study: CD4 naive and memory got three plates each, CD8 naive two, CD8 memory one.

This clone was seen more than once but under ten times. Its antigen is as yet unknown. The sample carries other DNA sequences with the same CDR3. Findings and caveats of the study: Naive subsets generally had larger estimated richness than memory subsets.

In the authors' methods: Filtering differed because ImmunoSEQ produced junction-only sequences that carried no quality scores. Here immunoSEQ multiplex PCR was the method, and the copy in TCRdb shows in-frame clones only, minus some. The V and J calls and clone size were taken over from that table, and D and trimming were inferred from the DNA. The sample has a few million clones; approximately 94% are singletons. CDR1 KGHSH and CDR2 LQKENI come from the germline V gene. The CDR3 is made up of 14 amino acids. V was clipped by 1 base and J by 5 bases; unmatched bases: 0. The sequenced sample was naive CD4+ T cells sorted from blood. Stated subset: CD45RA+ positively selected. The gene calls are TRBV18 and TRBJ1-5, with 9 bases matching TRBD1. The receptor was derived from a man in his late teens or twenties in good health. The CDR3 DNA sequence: TGTGCCAGCTCACCACGACAGGGGGATCAGCCCCAGCATTTT. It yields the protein CASSPRQGDQPQHF.